A selection of T cell receptor beta chains follows, all from one sample in a study of T cell responses to AZD1222 COVID-19 vaccine. Clones were sequenced by immunoSEQ multiplex PCR, and TCRdb holds only the in-frame ones, with some missing. Among 150,000 or so clones listed, approximately 84% were seen once. The sequencing used peripheral blood, collected on day 0 of AZD1222 vaccination. The source is an adult in good health. Both conserved end residues are part of each CDR3. Fields, in order: CDR3 protein, V gene.

CDR3: CATSDSTKAPANYGYTF
V: TRBV24-1

CDR3: CASTYRDNQPQHF
V: TRBV6-6

CDR3: CASSLNRATDEKLFF
V: TRBV5-4

CDR3: CASSLQNRGSPLHF
V: TRBV7-8

CDR3: CASTAQGGTYEQYF
V: TRBV28

CDR3: CASSLRRGSNQPQHF
V: TRBV7-2

CDR3: CASSSGGGQPQHF
V: TRBV6-5

CDR3: CASSLGGRPDQYF
V: TRBV7-2

CDR3: CASSEPRTGRYEQYF
V: TRBV6-1

CDR3: CASSHGTADQPQHF
V: TRBV4-2

CDR3: CASSELRLDRGEQYF
V: TRBV10-2

CDR3: CASKRQKNSNQPQHF
V: TRBV6-5

CDR3: CASSVATTDYSPLHF
V: TRBV9

CDR3: CASSPPFGNTIYF
V: TRBV6-5

CDR3: CASRLGYGYTF
V: TRBV9

CDR3: CRGGGTYEQYF
V: TRBV20-1

CDR3: CAWTLWMNTEAFF
V: TRBV30

CDR3: CASTHLQANTEAFF
V: TRBV19

CDR3: CASSPNSDGDTQYF
V: TRBV10-1

CDR3: CASSSPGQGDTIYF
V: TRBV28

CDR3: CASSLEPGSTSGAHNEQFF
V: TRBV5-1

CDR3: CASSIMGQGGSPLHF
V: TRBV19